Listed here are 28 T cell receptor beta chains from one sample, sequenced in a study of shared clonotypes between healthy human individuals. This table comes from immunoSEQ multiplex PCR, and its TCRdb copy is limited to in-frame clones, with some not included. The sample shows about 2.3 million clones, about 90% of them seen only once. Sequencing was carried out using naive CD4+ T cells from PBMCs. As to subset: CD45RA+ positively selected. These receptor sequences come from a man aged 18 to 35 in good health. Some clones in this sample may be carry-over from other donors' samples.

This chain's CDR3 is CASSAGPNTEAFF. DNA for the CDR3: TGCGCCAGCAGCGCCGGACCGAACACTGAAGCTTTCTTT. The rearrangement joins TRBV5-1 to TRBJ1-1, with unresolved D. Per germline, CDR1 SGHRS and CDR2 YFSETQ. This CDR3 has 13 amino acids. V was trimmed by 4 bases and J by 1 base, leaving 8 bases between them.

The chain joins TRBV6-1 to TRBJ1-4; TRBD1 is a possible D gene (6 bases). Trimming took off 6 bases at V and 5 bases at J, with 16 bases between the two ends. Germline V gene lookup returns CDR1 MNHNS and CDR2 SASEGT. The CDR3 sequence is 15 residues long. CDR3 in amino acids: CASRLDQGRNEKLFF. The CDR3 region has the DNA TGTGCCAGCAGACTCGACCAGGGGAGGAATGAAAAACTGTTTTTT.

V gene TRBV7-6 combines with J gene TRBJ2-7; TRBD1 is a possible D gene (5 bases). CDR1 is SGHVS and CDR2 is FNYEAQ in the germline V gene. CDR3 size: 14 residues. Trimming cost V 1 base and J 0 bases, with 7 bases left between them. CDR3 residues: CASSLVQDSYEQYF. CDR3 DNA sequence: TGTGCCAGCAGCTTAGTACAGGACTCCTACGAGCAGTACTTC.

The rearrangement joins TRBV5-1 to TRBJ2-1; 11 nucleotides match TRBD1. Germline values: CDR1 SGHRS, CDR2 YFSETQ. CDR3 length: 16 amino acids. The trim removed 0 bases at V and 7 bases at J, leaving 6 bases unmatched. In nucleotides, the CDR3 is TGCGCCAGCAGCTTGGCGGGACAGGGGGTCGGTAATGAGCAGTTCTTC. This sequence encodes CASSLAGQGVGNEQFF.

The rearrangement links TRBV7-3 to TRBJ2-5, with D possibly TRBD2 on 5 matching bases. Trimming shortened V by 5 bases and J by 2 bases, and 12 bases separated the two germline ends. This CDR3 has 14 amino acids. Germline-derived CDR1 and CDR2 are SGHTA and FQGTGA. The CDR3 reads CASSRGAAQETQYF. DNA for the CDR3: TGTGCCAGCAGCCGGGGAGCGGCACAAGAGACCCAGTACTTC.

As concerns this clone: Other DNA sequences in this sample translate to the same CDR3. The gene calls are TRBV5-1 and TRBJ1-3; D not resolved. With 0 bases removed from V and 4 bases from J, the gap between germline ends came to 11 bases. The CDR3 is made up of 15 amino acids. CDR1 and CDR2 (germline): SGHRS, YFSETQ. CDR3 in DNA: TGCGCCAGCAGCTTGGGCCAAACCTCCGGAAACACCATATATTTT. It translates to CASSLGQTSGNTIYF.

The rearrangement uses TRBV28 and TRBJ2-5, with D tentatively TRBD1 (5 bases). Germline CDR1 is MDHEN and CDR2 is SYDVKM. The CDR3 sequence is 11 residues long. V lost 3 bases and J lost 9, with 8 bases in between. The CDR3: CASSLSGPQYF. The CDR3 DNA reads as TGTGCCAGCAGTTTGTCAGGGCCCCAGTACTTC.

This clone was counted a few times. The rearrangement uses TRBV19 and TRBJ1-1; no clear D. The V end lost 8 bases, the J end lost 0 bases, and 10 bases lay between the germline ends. The CDR3 runs 13 residues. Per germline, CDR1 LNHDA and CDR2 SQIVND (reference sequence). This CDR3 is CASRRFLNTEAFF. The DNA of the CDR3 is TGTGCCAGTCGACGGTTCCTGAACACTGAAGCTTTCTTT.

This rearrangement joins TRBV5-1 to TRBJ2-4, with D possibly being TRBD1 (6 bases). Trimming removed 4 bases from V and 7 bases from J, with 12 bases in between. This CDR3 is built from 13 residues. The germline CDR1 and CDR2 sequences are SGHRS and YFSETQ. CDR3 protein: CASSPLQGNIQYF. CDR3 bases: TGCGCCAGCAGCCCGTTACAGGGTAACATTCAGTACTTC. Full variable domain (remainder filled in from reference TRBV5-1 and TRBJ2-4): KAGVTQTPRYLIKTRGQQVTLSCSPISGHRSVSWYQQTPGQGLQFLFEYFSETQRNKGNFPGRFSGRQFSNSRSEMNVSTLELGDSALYLCASSPLQGNIQYFGAGTRLSVL.

The chain combines TRBV5-4 with TRBJ2-3; D remains ambiguous. The germline V gene encodes CDR1 SGHNT and CDR2 YYREEE (reference sequence). Trimming removed 7 bases from V and 0 bases from J, with 15 bases in between. The CDR3 has 15 residues. Here the CDR3 reads CASGNRETSTDTQYF. The CDR3 bases are TGTGCCAGCGGTAATAGAGAAACGAGCACAGATACGCAGTATTTT. Variable domain in full (rest from reference TRBV5-4 and TRBJ2-3): ETGVTQSPTHLIKTRGQQVTLRCSSQSGHNTVSWYQQALGQGPQFIFQYYREEENGRGNFPPRFSGLQFPNYSSELNVNALELDDSALYLCASGNRETSTDTQYFGPGTRLTVL.

J is TRBJ2-1 and V is TRBV27, with 14 bases fitting TRBD2. This CDR3 has 15 amino acids. V shed 5 bases and J 10 bases; nucleotides not matched to a gene: 7. Germline V gene sequence: CDR1 MNHEY, CDR2 SMNVEV (reference sequence). The CDR3 DNA is TGTGCCAGCAGTCCCAGACTAGCGGGAGGGATGGAGCAGTTCTTC. This encodes CASSPRLAGGMEQFF.

The chain links TRBV28 to TRBJ1-4; D remains unclear. Germline V gives CDR1 MDHEN, CDR2 SYDVKM. Deletions cut 2 bases from V and 5 bases from J, with 15 bases between. The CDR3 covers 16 residues. As DNA, the CDR3 is TGTGCCAGCAGTTTAAGGAGGACCCACGCCAATGAAAAACTGTTTTTT. Protein: CASSLRRTHANEKLFF.

The rearrangement uses TRBV18 and TRBJ2-2; the D is unclear. V lost 3 bases to trimming and J lost 1 base, with 12 bases between them. CDR3 length: 16 residues. Germline V CDR1 and CDR2: KGHSH, LQKENI. CDR3 nucleotides: TGTGCCAGCTCACCGTTAGGAGTTGGGAACACCGGGGAGCTGTTTTTT. Its protein is CASSPLGVGNTGELFF.

V and J are TRBV5-6 and TRBJ1-2; 8 bases agree with TRBD1. This CDR3 is 14 amino acids long. The V gene end was trimmed by 0 bases and the J gene end by 3 bases; junction bases not matched to a gene: 1. Germline-derived CDR1 and CDR2 are SGHDT and YYEEEE. CDR3 region: CASSLDRGDYGYTF. In DNA form, the CDR3 reads TGTGCCAGCAGCTTGGACAGGGGGGACTATGGCTACACCTTC. The complete variable domain, with remaining parts taken from reference TRBV5-6 and TRBJ1-2, reads DAGVTQSPTHLIKTRGQQVTLRCSPKSGHDTVSWYQQALGQGPQFIFQYYEEEERQRGNFPDRFSGHQFPNYSSELNVNALLLGDSALYLCASSLDRGDYGYTFGSGTRLTVV.

The chain links TRBV2 to TRBJ1-3; 8 bases fit TRBD1. The CDR3 runs to 16 residues. In germline, CDR1 is SNHLY, CDR2 FYNNEI. The J segment lost 2 bases and the V segment lost 7 bases, leaving 10 bases of the junction unmatched. CDR3 in DNA: TGTGCCAGCACATTCGGCAGGGGGCTTGCTGGAAACACCATATATTTT. This codes for CASTFGRGLAGNTIYF.

About this clone: Within the sample, other DNA sequences also encode this same CDR3. The chain employs TRBV18 and TRBJ2-7; 8 bases line up with TRBD2. V shed 4 bases, J shed 1 base, and the junction held 3 bases outside the gene matches. CDR1 and CDR2 (germline): KGHSH, LQKENI. The CDR3 is 14 amino acids. The CDR3 nucleotides read TGTGCCAGCTCACTGGGGACTAGTTCCTACGAGCAGTACTTC. This codes for CASSLGTSSYEQYF.

The CDR3 here is CASSLKGQLYEQYF. The DNA of the CDR3 is TGTGCCAGCAGCCTAAAGGGACAGTTGTACGAGCAGTACTTC. The chain couples TRBV7-9 to TRBJ2-7, with 7 bases identical to TRBD1. The CDR3 has 14 amino acids. V shed 5 bases, J shed 4 bases, and the junction held 8 bases outside the gene matches. Per the germline V gene, CDR1 is SEHNR and CDR2 is FQNEAQ (reference sequence).

This clone appeared a few times. The V call is TRBV28, the J call TRBJ1-1; perhaps TRBD1 as D (6 bases). V was shortened by 4 bases and J by 1 base, with 13 bases between the two germline ends. This CDR3 is built from 15 residues. Germline CDR1 reads MDHEN; CDR2 reads SYDVKM. The CDR3 DNA reads as TGTGCCAGCAGTTCGACCGGGACACCGAACACTGAAGCTTTCTTT. It translates to CASSSTGTPNTEAFF.

This clone showed up just once. The chain joins TRBV18 to TRBJ1-4; no definite D call. The V end was cut by 2 bases, the J end by 6 bases, with 19 bases between. Germline V gene lookup returns CDR1 KGHSH and CDR2 LQKENI. This CDR3 is built from 17 residues. CDR3 sequence reads: CASSPYSVTKGDEKLFF. The CDR3 DNA is TGTGCCAGCTCACCATATAGTGTGACCAAAGGCGATGAAAAACTGTTTTTT.

The CDR3 nucleotides read TGTGCCAGCAGCGGGGACAGGGTGGGAGGGGCCAACGTCCTGACTTTC. As protein: CASSGDRVGGANVLTF. The V call is TRBV5-4, the J call TRBJ2-6; 9 nucleotides agree with TRBD1. V was pared by 4 bases and J by 4 bases, with 6 bases of the junction left unmatched. This CDR3 spans 16 amino acids. Germline V lookup: CDR1 SGHNT, CDR2 YYREEE (reference sequence).

On this clone: A read error may produce the germline difference seen at one junction end. This rearrangement joins TRBV7-2 to TRBJ2-5; tentative D call: TRBD2 (6 bases). The CDR3 has 16 residues. Germline CDR1 is SGHTA and CDR2 is FQGNSA. CDR3 DNA sequence: TGTGCCAACAGCTTAACTGGGTCGGGAGTAATGGAGACCCAGTACTTC. Translation: CANSLTGSGVMETQYF.

This chain connects TRBV6-5 to TRBJ2-1; possibly TRBD2 for D (6 bases). CDR3 length: 13 residues. The V end was cut by 2 bases, the J end by 10 bases, with 12 bases between. Germline V gene data show CDR1 as MNHEY and CDR2 as SVGAGI. DNA for the CDR3: TGTGCCAGCAGTTACAGAGGGACTCAGGAGCAGTTCTTC. As protein: CASSYRGTQEQFF.

This rearrangement joins TRBV5-4 to TRBJ2-7; 9 bases map to TRBD1. V dropped 3 bases and J dropped 6; count of bases not matched to a gene: 10. This CDR3 spans 15 amino acids. From germline, CDR1 is SGHNT and CDR2 YYREEE (reference sequence). The CDR3 spells CASSWPGQGRSEQYF. For the CDR3, the DNA is TGTGCCAGCAGCTGGCCGGGACAGGGTAGGTCCGAGCAGTACTTC.

The gene calls are TRBV7-9 and TRBJ1-1; TRBD1 aligns across 8 bases. The germline gives CDR1 SEHNR, CDR2 FQNEAQ (reference sequence). After removal of 5 bases from V and 7 bases from J, the junction contained 6 bases not matched to a gene. The CDR3 is 13 residues long. The CDR3 is CASSPVRGLEAFF. CDR3 DNA: TGTGCCAGCAGCCCCGTCAGGGGGCTTGAAGCTTTCTTT.

The chain couples TRBV6-1 to TRBJ1-5, with TRBD1 matching 7 bases. CDR3 length: 15 amino acids. V shed 6 bases and J 4 bases; nucleotides not matched to a gene: 9. CDR1 is MNHNS, CDR2 SASEGT, per germline. The CDR3, as DNA: TGTGCCAGCAGCTTAGGGACAGCGCTTAATCAGCCCCAGCATTTT. The encoded protein is CASSLGTALNQPQHF.

The rearrangement joins TRBV7-2 to TRBJ2-7; D is perhaps TRBD2 (6 bases). This CDR3 has 16 residues. In germline, CDR1 is SGHTA, CDR2 FQGNSA. V was cut by 1 base and J by 1 base, with 14 bases left in between. In DNA, the CDR3 is TGTGCCAGCAGCTTAGTGGGCGGGACCCGTTCCTACGAGCAGTACTTC. Residues: CASSLVGGTRSYEQYF.

The CDR3 DNA reads TGTGCCAGCAGCTCGGGACAGGGGAATGGGGCCAACGTCCTGACTTTC. Translating gives CASSSGQGNGANVLTF. The genes are TRBV7-8 and TRBJ2-6; 10 bases are a match to TRBD1. Germline lookup yields CDR1 SGHVS and CDR2 FQNEAQ. The CDR3 sequence is 16 residues long. V shed 4 bases and J 3 bases; nucleotides not matched to a gene: 3.

This rearrangement joins TRBV4-1 to TRBJ1-5, with D unresolved. This CDR3 contains 15 residues. CDR1 and CDR2 (germline): MGHRA, YSYEKL. Trimming cost V 1 base and J 3 bases, with 10 bases left between them. Here the CDR3 reads CASSQGVQVNQPQHF. The CDR3 nucleotides read TGCGCCAGCAGCCAAGGGGTTCAGGTCAATCAGCCCCAGCATTTT.